One sample yielded the 13 T cell receptor beta chains listed below, sequenced in a study of cytomegalovirus exposure and HLA in healthy donors. Sequencing was performed with immunoSEQ multiplex PCR; in TCRdb, only in-frame clones are kept and a portion is missing. The sample lists some 100,000 clones; more than 70% were seen once. Source material: PBMCs. These receptors originate from a man younger than 35 in good health and CMV-seronegative.

The gene calls are TRBV27 and TRBJ2-1; 9 bases are shared with TRBD1. V lost 5 bases to trimming and J lost 0 bases; unmatched junction nucleotides: 26. This CDR3 is built from 23 residues. Germline V gives CDR1 MNHEY, CDR2 SMNVEV (reference sequence). The CDR3 reads CASSRDRTLWGQGNSISYNEQFF. The CDR3, as DNA: TGTGCCAGCAGTCGGGACAGAACATTGTGGGGACAGGGTAATTCTATCTCCTACAATGAGCAGTTCTTC.

The chain has TRBV6-7 and TRBJ2-3; D not certain. TRBV6-7 is filed as an ORF, its function uncertain. This CDR3 is 17 amino acids long. V was trimmed by 0 bases and J by 7 bases, leaving 20 bases between them. CDR3 in amino acids: CASSYSNRLESRHTQYF. The DNA of the CDR3 is TGTGCCAGCAGTTACTCGAATCGTCTAGAAAGCCGGCATACGCAGTATTTT.

The chain employs TRBV6-1 and TRBJ2-7; TRBD1 matches at 9 bases. The CDR3 loop spans 15 amino acids. Losses at the gene ends were 1 base for V and 5 bases for J; bases not matched to a gene: 6. Germline V lookup: CDR1 MNHNS, CDR2 SASEGT. The CDR3 loop reads CASSEEEDRGHEQYF. Here the CDR3 DNA reads TGTGCCAGCAGTGAAGAGGAGGACAGGGGCCACGAGCAGTACTTC.

The DNA for the CDR3 is TGTGCCTGGCGCCACAAAGGCAAGGGAGCAGGGACTAACACTTACAATGAGCAGTTCTTC. It encodes CAWRHKGKGAGTNTYNEQFF. The V and J genes are TRBV30 and TRBJ2-1; 7 bases match TRBD2. J was trimmed by 4 bases and V by 5 bases; bases with no gene match: 26. Germline values: CDR1 GTSNPN, CDR2 SVGIG (reference sequence). CDR3 length: 20 amino acids.

The V gene is TRBV7-2, the J gene TRBJ2-7, with D unclear. CDR3 length: 13 amino acids. Germline loops: CDR1 SGHTA, CDR2 FQGNSA. Trimming removed 3 bases at V and 0 bases at J, with 6 bases between. CDR3 residues: CASSFPLSYEQYF. In DNA form, the CDR3 reads TGTGCCAGCAGCTTCCCCCTCTCCTACGAGCAGTACTTC.

CDR3 loop: CASTRRTEYSNQPQHF. In DNA form, the CDR3 reads TGTGCCAGTACCCGGAGAACCGAATATAGCAATCAGCCCCAGCATTTT. The rearrangement links TRBV19 to TRBJ1-5; D gene uncertain. Per germline, CDR1 LNHDA and CDR2 SQIVND (reference sequence). The CDR3 is 16 residues long. With 7 bases removed from V and 0 bases from J, the gap between germline ends came to 16 bases.

This clone appeared a single time. V is TRBV7-2 and J is TRBJ1-2; no clear D gene. Trimming stripped 1 base from V and 8 bases from J, with 17 bases between. The length of the CDR3 is 15 residues. Germline CDR1 SGHTA, CDR2 FQGNSA. As DNA, the CDR3 is TGTGCCAGCAGCTTAGGTGGAGACTACCGCTCGGGCTACACCTTC. This codes for CASSLGGDYRSGYTF.

This chain joins TRBV18 and TRBJ2-2; TRBD2 agrees at 9 bases. Trimming at V came to 0 bases and at J to 2 bases, leaving 4 bases not matched to a gene. The CDR3 is 17 amino acids. Germline assignment: CDR1 KGHSH and CDR2 LQKENI. CDR3 sequence reads: CASSPPLAGPNTGELFF. The DNA for the CDR3 is TGTGCCAGCTCACCACCCCTAGCGGGACCTAACACCGGGGAGCTGTTTTTT.

The chain combines TRBV5-1 with TRBJ2-3; maybe TRBD2 (5 bases). This CDR3 spans 14 amino acids. Germline V gene data show CDR1 as SGHRS and CDR2 as YFSETQ. The V end was cut by 0 bases, the J end by 5 bases, with 10 bases between. The CDR3: CASSLGVGRDTQYF. CDR3 coding DNA: TGCGCCAGCAGCTTGGGGGTGGGGAGAGATACGCAGTATTTT.

This clone turned up a few times. The chain is built from TRBV2 and TRBJ1-2; 8 bases line up with TRBD1. V lost 7 bases to trimming and J lost 4 bases; unmatched junction nucleotides: 5. From germline, CDR1 is SNHLY and CDR2 FYNNEI. The CDR3 totals 13 residues. CDR3 amino acids: CASMQDRVYGYTF. The CDR3 DNA follows: TGTGCCAGCATGCAGGACAGGGTCTATGGCTACACCTTC.

V usage is TRBV5-1 and J usage is TRBJ2-5; D remains ambiguous. CDR1 is SGHRS and CDR2 is YFSETQ in the germline V gene. Trimming shortened V by 2 bases and J by 4 bases, and 9 bases separated the two germline ends. This CDR3 contains 13 residues. CDR3 loop: CASSFSGRETQYF. The CDR3 DNA reads TGCGCCAGCAGCTTCTCCGGTCGAGAGACCCAGTACTTC. The full variable domain, completed using reference TRBV5-1 and TRBJ2-5, is KAGVTQTPRYLIKTRGQQVTLSCSPISGHRSVSWYQQTPGQGLQFLFEYFSETQRNKGNFPGRFSGRQFSNSRSEMNVSTLELGDSALYLCASSFSGRETQYFGPGTRLLVL.

CDR3 coding DNA: TGCGCCAGCAGCCTTCTACAGGGGGCAGGATCACCCCTCCACTTT. Protein sequence: CASSLLQGAGSPLHF. The chain recombines TRBV5-1 with TRBJ1-6; 9 bases match TRBD1. This CDR3 has 15 residues. Germline trimming cut 4 bases from V and 10 bases from J; bases unmatched to any gene: 9. Germline V gives CDR1 SGHRS, CDR2 YFSETQ.

The genes are TRBV27 and TRBJ2-7; tentative D call: TRBD1 (6 bases). The CDR3 contains 15 residues. From germline, CDR1 is MNHEY and CDR2 SMNVEV (reference sequence). Between the trimmed V and J ends, which lost 6 bases and 2 bases, there was a span of 17 bases. The CDR3, as DNA: TGTGCCAGCAGGGATCTTTCGGGACATCCCTACGAGCAGTACTTC. Translated, it gives CASRDLSGHPYEQYF.